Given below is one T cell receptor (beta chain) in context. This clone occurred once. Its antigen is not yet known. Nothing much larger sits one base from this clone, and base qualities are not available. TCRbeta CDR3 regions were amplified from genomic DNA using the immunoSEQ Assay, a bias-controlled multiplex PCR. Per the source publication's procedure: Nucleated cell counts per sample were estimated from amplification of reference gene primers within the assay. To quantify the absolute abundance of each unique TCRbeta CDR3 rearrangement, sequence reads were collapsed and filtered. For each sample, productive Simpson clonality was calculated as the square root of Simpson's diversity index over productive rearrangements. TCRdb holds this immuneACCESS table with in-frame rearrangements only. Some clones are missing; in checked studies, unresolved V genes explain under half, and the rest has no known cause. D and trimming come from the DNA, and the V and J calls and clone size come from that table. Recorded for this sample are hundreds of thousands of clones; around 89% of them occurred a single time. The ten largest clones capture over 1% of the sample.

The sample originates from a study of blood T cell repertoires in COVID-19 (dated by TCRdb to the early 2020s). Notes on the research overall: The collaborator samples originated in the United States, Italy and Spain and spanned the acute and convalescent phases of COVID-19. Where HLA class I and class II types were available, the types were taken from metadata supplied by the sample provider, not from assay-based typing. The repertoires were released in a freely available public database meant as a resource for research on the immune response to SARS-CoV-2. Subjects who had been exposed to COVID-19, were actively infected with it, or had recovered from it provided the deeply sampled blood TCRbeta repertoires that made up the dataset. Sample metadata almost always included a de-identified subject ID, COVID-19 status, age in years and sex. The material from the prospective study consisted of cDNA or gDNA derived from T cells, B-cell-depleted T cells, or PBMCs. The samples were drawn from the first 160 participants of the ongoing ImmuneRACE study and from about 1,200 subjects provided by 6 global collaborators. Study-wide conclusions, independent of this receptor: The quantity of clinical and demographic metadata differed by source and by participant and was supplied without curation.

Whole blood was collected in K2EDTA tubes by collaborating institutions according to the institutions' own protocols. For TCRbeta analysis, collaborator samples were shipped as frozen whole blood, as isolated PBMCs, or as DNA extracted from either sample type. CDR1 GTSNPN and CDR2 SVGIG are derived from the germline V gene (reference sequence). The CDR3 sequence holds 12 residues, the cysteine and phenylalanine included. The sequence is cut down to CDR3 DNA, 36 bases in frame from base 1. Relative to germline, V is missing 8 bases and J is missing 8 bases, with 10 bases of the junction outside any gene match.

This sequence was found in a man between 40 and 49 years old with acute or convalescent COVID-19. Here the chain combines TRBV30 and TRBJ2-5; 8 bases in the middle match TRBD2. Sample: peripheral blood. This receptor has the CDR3 CAGNREGLTQYF. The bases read TGTGCCGGGAATCGGGAGGGCCTCACCCAGTACTTC.